Each of the 30 T cell receptor beta chains below was sequenced from the same sample in a study of identical twins (dated by TCRdb to between 2015 and 2016). The library was made by 5' RACE. The run used an Illumina HiSeq 2000. TCRdb redid the processing of the public reads, applying fastp at Q25 and MiXCR, and retained in-frame beta chains. Rows are combined by CDR3 protein, so each entry shows the most common genes and DNA. The sample table holds 500,000 or so distinct CDR3 sequences, of which roughly 21% were seen once. Roughly 0.9% of the sample lies in the top ten. This sample was shared with a second study, whose subject was T cells expressing NK-cell markers.

Material: CD4+ T cells sorted from blood. These receptor sequences come from a woman aged 18-30 years in good health.

V and J are TRBV12-5 and TRBJ2-7; D is undetermined. CDR1 LGHNT and CDR2 FRNRAP come from the germline V gene. This CDR3 has 13 amino acids. The V end lost 1 base, the J end lost 3 bases, and 7 bases lay between the germline ends. The CDR3 sequence is CASGLGTGYEQYF. In DNA form, the CDR3 reads TGTGCTAGTGGTTTGGGGACGGGCTACGAGCAGTACTTC.

This chain uses TRBV25-1 with TRBJ1-6; 9 bases are shared with TRBD1. Trimming removed 6 bases from V and 7 bases from J; junction bases left unmatched: 4. CDR3 length: 14 amino acids. Germline V gene lookup returns CDR1 MGHDK and CDR2 SYGVNS. The CDR3 is CASRGQGGNSPLHF. As DNA, the CDR3 is TGTGCCAGCAGGGGACAGGGAGGCAATTCACCCCTCCACTTT. The whole variable domain, remainder taken from reference TRBV25-1 and TRBJ1-6, is EADIYQTPRYLVIGTGKKITLECSQTMGHDKMYWYQQDPGMELHLIHYSYGVNSTEKGDLSSESTVSRIRTEHFPLTLESARPSHTSQYLCASRGQGGNSPLHFGNGTRLTVT.

This chain uses TRBV27 with TRBJ1-1; D is ambiguous. The CDR3 totals 14 residues. Looked up from germline, CDR1 is MNHEY and CDR2 is SMNVEV (reference sequence). V lost 5 bases and J lost 0, with 10 bases in between. CDR3 loop: CASSPTLMNTEAFF. The CDR3 DNA is TGTGCCAGCAGTCCGACACTCATGAACACTGAAGCTTTCTTT.

V usage is TRBV12-3 or TRBV12-4 and J usage is TRBJ2-7; TRBD1 matches at 9 bases. This CDR3 comprises 13 residues. Losses at the gene ends were 7 bases for V and 5 bases for J; bases not matched to a gene: 6. CDR3 amino acids: CASTLTGGHEQYF. CDR3 nucleotide sequence: TGTGCCAGCACCCTGACAGGGGGTCACGAGCAGTACTTC.

This clonotype was detected only a few times. The chain combines TRBV20-1 with TRBJ2-1; D is uncertain. V lost 5 bases to trimming and J lost 7 bases, with 6 bases between them. The CDR3 has 10 amino acids. Per germline, CDR1 DFQATT and CDR2 SNEGSKA (reference sequence). CDR3 nucleotides: TGCAGTGCTCCCCTAAATGAGCAGTTCTTC. It codes for CSAPLNEQFF.

The chain combines TRBV20-1 with TRBJ2-1; 9 positions match TRBD2. Per the germline V gene, CDR1 is DFQATT and CDR2 is SNEGSKA (reference sequence). This CDR3 spans 13 amino acids. Trimming removed 3 bases from V and 10 bases from J; junction bases left unmatched: 7. The CDR3 bases are TGCAGTGCTAGCGGGACTAGCTTTAACGAGCAGTTCTTC. This gives the protein CSASGTSFNEQFF.

In this sample, this clonotype turned up a few times. V usage is TRBV20-1 and J usage is TRBJ1-2; D not resolved. This CDR3 has 11 residues. V gave up 4 bases and J gave up 3 bases, with 6 bases separating them. CDR1 is DFQATT, CDR2 SNEGSKA, per germline (reference sequence). CDR3 bases: TGCAGTGCTATGATCGACTATGGCTACACCTTC. This translates into CSAMIDYGYTF.

The chain carries TRBV30 and TRBJ2-4, with D tentatively TRBD1 (6 bases). This CDR3 is built from 15 residues. V lost 5 bases and J lost 0, with 14 bases in between. Germline lookup yields CDR1 GTSNPN and CDR2 SVGIG (reference sequence). In nucleotides, the CDR3 is TGTGCCTGGCACCAGGGGACGGTAGCCAAAAACATTCAGTACTTC. This sequence encodes CAWHQGTVAKNIQYF.

There are a few counts of this clonotype. The chain employs TRBV12-5 and TRBJ2-2, with D uncertain. Trimming left V 5 bases short and J 2 bases short, with 3 bases between. Germline V gene data show CDR1 as LGHNT and CDR2 as FRNRAP. The CDR3 runs to 12 residues. CDR3 loop: CASGHNTGELFF. In nucleotides, the CDR3 is TGTGCTAGTGGTCATAACACCGGGGAGCTGTTTTTT.

The rearrangement joins TRBV7-2 to TRBJ2-5; possibly TRBD2 for D (5 bases). Trimming took off 5 bases at V and 4 bases at J, with 23 bases between the two ends. Germline loops: CDR1 SGHTA, CDR2 FQGNSA. The CDR3 totals 17 residues. The CDR3 spells CASSPFQVGLAPETQYF. In DNA form, the CDR3 reads TGTGCCAGCAGCCCGTTTCAGGTCGGACTGGCCCCAGAGACCCAGTACTTC.

This clonotype has a handful of counts. V and J are TRBV5-5 and TRBJ1-1; TRBD1 matches at 7 bases. The length of the CDR3 is 16 residues. V shed 3 bases, J shed 2 bases, and the junction held 10 bases outside the gene matches. Germline CDR1 reads SGHKS; CDR2 reads YYEKEE (reference sequence). The DNA for the CDR3 is TGTGCCAGCAGCTCAGGGTGGGACAGAAGAAACACTGAAGCTTTCTTT. Encoded protein: CASSSGWDRRNTEAFF.

This clonotype was counted many times. The chain employs TRBV20-1 and TRBJ2-2, with TRBD2 as a possible D gene (6 bases). The V gene's germline CDR1 is DFQATT and CDR2 SNEGSKA (reference sequence). Trimming left V 4 bases short and J 4 bases short, with 19 bases between. The length of the CDR3 is 16 residues. Written as DNA, the CDR3 is TGCAGTGCTAAATCCCGAGGGGCGGGGAGCACCGGGGAGCTGTTTTTT. It encodes CSAKSRGAGSTGELFF.

This clonotype was counted at least ten times. CDR3 region: CASSLRGSEQYF. In nucleotides, the CDR3 is TGTGCCAGCAGTTTACGGGGATCCGAGCAGTACTTC. The V gene is TRBV12-3 or TRBV12-4, the J gene TRBJ2-7, with D possibly matching TRBD2 (5 bases). V dropped 2 bases and J dropped 6 bases, with 8 bases sitting between them. The CDR3 runs 12 residues.

The table lists this clonotype with many counts. The chain combines TRBV27 with TRBJ2-1; 8 nucleotides agree with TRBD2. Trimming took 8 bases from V and 0 from J; bases not matched to a gene: 12. The CDR3 has 17 amino acids. Germline V gene lookup returns CDR1 MNHEY and CDR2 SMNVEV (reference sequence). The CDR3 nucleotides read TGTGCCAGCGCACCAGAGGGAAGCGGGAGCTCCTACAATGAGCAGTTCTTC. Translated, it gives CASAPEGSGSSYNEQFF.

Here the CDR3 reads CASSYSPGLNTEAFF. The CDR3 DNA is TGTGCCAGCAGTTACTCACCGGGCTTGAACACTGAAGCTTTCTTT. The gene calls are TRBV6-5 and TRBJ1-1; D is unresolved. Deletions cut 0 bases from V and 0 bases from J, with 8 bases between. Germline V lookup: CDR1 MNHEY, CDR2 SVGAGI. This CDR3 is built from 15 residues.

The chain has TRBV12-3 or TRBV12-4 and TRBJ2-2; 11 bases fit TRBD2. The V and J ends lost 6 bases and 1 base, in that order; junction bases with no gene match: 7. The CDR3 is made up of 17 amino acids. CDR3 DNA: TGTGCCAGCAGCACGACTAGCGGGGCTTTGAACACCGGGGAGCTGTTTTTT. Translation gives CASSTTSGALNTGELFF.

This clonotype came up a few times. The rearrangement uses TRBV6-1 and TRBJ1-1; 9 bases match TRBD1. The CDR3 spans 15 residues. After removal of 7 bases from V and 0 bases from J, the junction contained 6 bases not matched to a gene. The germline gives CDR1 MNHNS, CDR2 SASEGT. The CDR3: CASNPGQGLNTEAFF. CDR3 DNA: TGTGCCAGCAACCCGGGACAGGGTCTGAACACTGAAGCTTTCTTT.

This clonotype was picked up one time. The CDR3 is CASSDYQRGGNEQFF. The CDR3 nucleotides are TGTGCCAGCAGTGACTACCAGCGGGGAGGTAATGAGCAGTTCTTC. V and J are TRBV6-4 and TRBJ2-1; 7 bases match TRBD2. V shed 1 base and J 7 bases; nucleotides not matched to a gene: 7. There are 15 residues in the CDR3. The germline gives CDR1 MRHNA, CDR2 SNTAGT.

This clonotype was counted a few times. The chain carries TRBV7-2 and TRBJ2-2; D not resolved. Germline V gene sequence: CDR1 SGHTA, CDR2 FQGNSA. This CDR3 has 15 residues. With 1 base removed from V and 0 bases from J, the gap between germline ends came to 6 bases. The CDR3 loop reads CASSLVVANTGELFF. The CDR3, as DNA: TGTGCCAGCAGCTTAGTAGTTGCGAACACCGGGGAGCTGTTTTTT.

The chain uses TRBV6-2 or TRBV6-3 and TRBJ2-2, with D perhaps matching TRBD2 (5 bases). Trimming left V 6 bases short and J 4 bases short, with 9 bases between. This CDR3 has 13 amino acids. Per the germline V gene, CDR1 is MNHEY and CDR2 is SVGEGT. In DNA, the CDR3 is TGTGCCAGCAGCCCTAGCCCCACCGGGGAGCTGTTTTTT. Translated, it gives CASSPSPTGELFF.

This clonotype was counted between two and nine times. The chain joins TRBV4-3 to TRBJ2-7; no clear D gene. The germline V and J ends were trimmed by 4 bases and 2 bases, with 18 bases remaining between them. Germline V gene sequence: CDR1 LGHNA, CDR2 YSLEER. CDR3 length equals 16 residues. The CDR3, as DNA: TGCGCCAGCAGCCTGGGTGATCGAGCCGGCCCCTACGAGCAGTACTTC. Protein product: CASSLGDRAGPYEQYF.

This sequence joins TRBV5-1 and TRBJ2-7; TRBD1 matches at 8 bases. Germline V gives CDR1 SGHRS, CDR2 YFSETQ. The CDR3 sequence is 14 residues long. Trimming cost V 7 bases and J 3 bases; bases outside gene matches: 9. The CDR3 sequence is CASGPTGVFYEQYF. CDR3 nucleotide sequence: TGCGCCAGCGGCCCGACAGGGGTTTTCTACGAGCAGTACTTC.

This clonotype was seen many times. This chain links TRBV5-1 with TRBJ2-1; TRBD2 aligns across 9 bases. This CDR3 region has 15 residues. CDR1 and CDR2 from the germline V gene are SGHRS and YFSETQ. V was clipped by 0 bases and J by 7 bases; unmatched bases: 5. CDR3 residues: CASSLASGVRNEQFF. The CDR3 nucleotides are TGCGCCAGCAGCTTGGCTAGCGGGGTTCGGAATGAGCAGTTCTTC.

The rearrangement joins TRBV2 to TRBJ2-5; tentative D call: TRBD2 (5 bases). The CDR3 is made up of 13 amino acids. V dropped 5 bases and J dropped 5 bases, with 12 bases sitting between them. Germline assignment: CDR1 SNHLY and CDR2 FYNNEI. The DNA of the CDR3 is TGTGCCAGCAGTAGGGAGAGGGAGGAGACCCAGTACTTC. It specifies CASSREREETQYF. Complete variable domain (other parts from reference TRBV2 and TRBJ2-5): EPEVTQTPSHQVTQMGQEVILRCVPISNHLYFYWYRQILGQKVEFLVSFYNNEISEKSEIFDDQFSVERPDGSNFTLKIRSTKLEDSAMYFCASSREREETQYFGPGTRLLVL.

This clonotype was found a few times. The chain has TRBV5-1 and TRBJ2-1; TRBD2 agrees at 8 bases. Germline lookup yields CDR1 SGHRS and CDR2 YFSETQ. CDR3 length: 15 residues. V was pared by 0 bases and J by 3 bases, with 2 bases of the junction left unmatched. CDR3 coding DNA: TGCGCCAGCAGCTTGGTTAGCGGGAACTACAATGAGCAGTTCTTC. Translating it yields CASSLVSGNYNEQFF.

The chain combines TRBV7-2 with TRBJ2-1, with 14 bases aligning to TRBD2. CDR1 is SGHTA, CDR2 FQGNSA, per germline. V dropped 1 base and J dropped 9; count of bases not matched to a gene: 2. This CDR3 has 15 amino acids. The CDR3 DNA follows: TGTGCCAGCAGCTTAGAGGGACTAGCGGGAGCTGAGCAGTTCTTC. This codes for CASSLEGLAGAEQFF. Full variable domain (outside the CDR3, taken from reference TRBV7-2 and TRBJ2-1): GAGVSQSPSNKVTEKGKDVELRCDPISGHTALYWYRQSLGQGLEFLIYFQGNSAPDKSGLPSDRFSAERTGGSVSTLTIQRTQQEDSAVYLCASSLEGLAGAEQFFGPGTRLTVL.

This sequence joins TRBV5-1 and TRBJ2-1; D unresolved. Germline CDR1 and CDR2: SGHRS and YFSETQ. V was pared by 2 bases and J by 6 bases, with 18 bases between. The length of the CDR3 is 16 residues. The DNA for the CDR3 is TGCGCCAGCAGCTTCCCACTTGACATAAGTTTCAATGAGCAGTTCTTC. Protein sequence: CASSFPLDISFNEQFF. The whole variable domain, filled in from reference TRBV5-1 and TRBJ2-1, reads KAGVTQTPRYLIKTRGQQVTLSCSPISGHRSVSWYQQTPGQGLQFLFEYFSETQRNKGNFPGRFSGRQFSNSRSEMNVSTLELGDSALYLCASSFPLDISFNEQFFGPGTRLTVL.

This clonotype was detected only a few times. The chain couples TRBV20-1 to TRBJ2-5; 13 bases agree with TRBD2. The CDR3 runs 16 residues. Trimming at V came to 2 bases and at J to 1 base, leaving 4 bases not matched to a gene. The germline V gene has CDR1 DFQATT and CDR2 SNEGSKA (reference sequence). CDR3 loop: CSARLTSGGSQETQYF. The CDR3 DNA is TGCAGTGCTAGATTGACTAGCGGGGGGTCCCAAGAGACCCAGTACTTC.

This clonotype showed up just a few times. The CDR3 sequence: CASSQTGIRGYEQYF. The CDR3 DNA sequence: TGTGCCAGCAGCCAAACCGGGATCCGGGGGTACGAGCAGTACTTC. The chain recombines TRBV7-2 with TRBJ2-7, with D perhaps matching TRBD2 (6 bases). The germline V and J ends were trimmed by 5 bases and 4 bases, with 18 bases remaining between them. The length of the CDR3 is 15 residues. Germline V lookup: CDR1 SGHTA, CDR2 FQGNSA.

This clonotype has more than one count but fewer than ten. This rearrangement joins TRBV10-3 to TRBJ2-7; weak D call: TRBD2 (5 bases). CDR1 is ENHRY, CDR2 SYGVKD, per germline. V gave up 8 bases and J gave up 1 base, with 21 bases separating them. This CDR3 comprises 16 residues. The CDR3 DNA reads TGTGCCATCGCCCCGATGAGGGTAATAGCGTCCTACGAGCAGTACTTC. Protein: CAIAPMRVIASYEQYF.